A single sample gave rise to the 9 T cell receptor beta chains below, sequenced in a study of OX40 agonist ivuxolimab in advanced cancers. This table comes from immunoSEQ multiplex PCR, and its TCRdb copy is limited to in-frame clones, with some not included. Here the sample spans tens of thousands of clones, around 80% being singletons. The material sequenced was CD4+ or CD8+ T cells sorted from blood, taken in a trial of the OX40 agonist ivuxolimab. The receptors come from an adult with an advanced solid tumor such as melanoma, head and neck, liver or kidney cancer.

This clone was found once. Distinct nucleotide sequences in the sample also encode this CDR3. The chain is built from TRBV11-2 and TRBJ2-7; D is uncertain. Per germline, CDR1 SGHAT and CDR2 FQNNGV. The V end was cut by 1 base, the J end by 7 bases, with 5 bases between. The CDR3 sequence is 11 residues long. In DNA form, the CDR3 reads TGTGCCAGCAGCTTAGGGCAAGAGCAGTACTTC. Its protein is CASSLGQEQYF. Together with reference TRBV11-2 and TRBJ2-7, the CDR3 gives the full variable domain: EAGVAQSPRYKIIEKRQSVAFWCNPISGHATLYWYQQILGQGPKLLIQFQNNGVVDDSQLPKDRFSAERLKGVDSTLKIQPAKLEDSAVYLCASSLGQEQYFGPGTRLTVT.

The rearrangement joins TRBV12-5 to TRBJ2-1; 8 nucleotides align to TRBD1. CDR3 length: 12 residues. Germline V CDR1 and CDR2: LGHNT, FRNRAP. V trimming: 6 bases; J trimming: 16 bases; junction bases outside the gene matches: 11. The CDR3 nucleotides are TGTGCTAGTGGCCAAACACCGGGACAGGTCTTCTTC. This codes for CASGQTPGQVFF. The full variable domain, completed using reference TRBV12-5 and TRBJ2-1, is DARVTQTPRHKVTEMGQEVTMRCQPILGHNTVFWYRQTMMQGLELLAYFRNRAPLDDSGMPKDRFSAEMPDATLATLKIQPSEPRDSAVYFCASGQTPGQVFFGPGTRLTVL.

This sequence joins TRBV19 and TRBJ2-7, with a tentative D call TRBD1 (6 bases). Germline-derived CDR1 and CDR2 are LNHDA and SQIVND (reference sequence). Trimming cost V 6 bases and J 6 bases, with 12 bases left between them. The CDR3 covers 12 residues. The CDR3 nucleotides are TGTGCCAGTAGCCCGAGGACAGCCGAGCAGTACTTC. Translated: CASSPRTAEQYF.

The CDR3 loop is CASRTETGRNEKLFF. The CDR3 nucleotides read TGTGCCAGCAGAACTGAGACAGGCCGTAATGAAAAACTGTTTTTT. The chain links TRBV2 to TRBJ1-4, with D possibly matching TRBD1 (6 bases). Germline V gives CDR1 SNHLY, CDR2 FYNNEI. The CDR3 runs to 15 residues. The germline V and J ends were trimmed by 6 bases and 4 bases, with 15 bases remaining between them.

This clone has a single count. J is TRBJ2-1 and V is TRBV5-1, with TRBD1 identical over 11 bases. V was clipped by 5 bases and J by 6 bases; unmatched bases: 7. The CDR3 sequence is 15 residues long. Germline CDR1 SGHRS, CDR2 YFSETQ. CDR3 DNA: TGCGCCAGCAGTTTCGGACAGGGGGCGCGCAATGAGCAGTTCTTC. This sequence encodes CASSFGQGARNEQFF.

J is TRBJ2-7 and V is TRBV28; D tentatively reads TRBD1 or TRBD2 (6 bases each). Looked up from germline, CDR1 is MDHEN and CDR2 is SYDVKM. The V and J ends lost 2 bases and 2 bases respectively, with 10 bases between them. This CDR3 region has 14 residues. The CDR3 loop reads CASSLGGPPYEQYF. The CDR3, as DNA: TGTGCCAGCAGTTTAGGGGGGCCTCCCTACGAGCAGTACTTC.

The chain is built from TRBV6-6 and TRBJ2-5, with a tentative D call TRBD2 (6 bases). TRBJ2-7 explains the end of the DNA better; the J call may be wrong. Germline-derived CDR1 and CDR2 are MNHNY and SVGAGI (reference sequence). The CDR3 consists of 11 residues. The CDR3 DNA follows: TGTGCCAGCGCGGAGGGCTACGAGCAGTACTTC. Its protein product is CASAEGYEQYF.

This clone was counted once. This chain uses TRBV9 with TRBJ1-2, with a weak D call TRBD1 (6 bases). V was shortened by 0 bases and J by 2 bases, with 14 bases between the two germline ends. This CDR3 spans 16 amino acids. CDR1 SGDLS and CDR2 YYNGEE come from the germline V gene. CDR3 sequence (DNA): TGTGCCAGCAGCGTAGCGGGGGCCACTAGCAACTATGGCTACACCTTC. This translates into CASSVAGATSNYGYTF.

This clone came up a few times. This chain connects TRBV15 to TRBJ2-5; 7 bases match TRBD1. The germline V gene has CDR1 LNHNV and CDR2 YYDKDF (reference sequence). V dropped 3 bases and J dropped 5; count of bases not matched to a gene: 6. CDR3 length: 14 residues. The CDR3 DNA sequence: TGTGCCACCAGCAGCAGATCCAGGGGGGAGACCCAGTACTTC. Protein: CATSSRSRGETQYF.